The 21 T cell receptor beta chains given below trace back to one sample, sequenced in a study of blood T cell repertoires in COVID-19. Profiled with immunoSEQ multiplex PCR; TCRdb holds only in-frame clones, not every one. Found here are tens of thousands of clones, about nine tenths of them singletons; the top ten hold approximately 4.6%. Source material: peripheral blood. All receptors come from a human donor in a cohort sampled during active COVID-19.

The chain joins TRBV19 to TRBJ1-2; D is perhaps TRBD1 (6 bases). The germline CDR1 and CDR2 sequences are LNHDA and SQIVND (reference sequence). The V gene lost 3 bases and the J gene lost 0 bases, with 11 bases spanning the gap. The CDR3 sequence is 15 residues long. Here the CDR3 reads CASSIGGQTNYGYTF. The CDR3 coding sequence is TGTGCCAGTAGTATCGGAGGACAGACTAACTATGGCTACACCTTC.

This clone is labeled as medium-sized. The gene calls are TRBV7-5 and TRBJ1-6. TRBV7-5 is shown as a pseudogene. CDR3 size: 11 residues. In DNA, the CDR3 is TGTGTCAGAACCGGGGGTTCACCCCTCCACTTT. This codes for CVRTGGSPLHF.

The rearrangement joins TRBV19 to TRBJ1-6, with D uncertain. Trimming took 3 bases from V and 7 from J, leaving 7 bases between them. The germline V gene encodes CDR1 LNHDA and CDR2 SQIVND (reference sequence). The CDR3 consists of 13 residues. The CDR3 loop reads CASSIAENSPLHF. In nucleotides, the CDR3 is TGTGCCAGTAGTATCGCTGAGAATTCACCCCTCCACTTT.

The V and J genes are TRBV14 and TRBJ1-4, with a possible D match to TRBD1 (5 bases). The CDR3 is made up of 15 amino acids. Germline loops: CDR1 SGHDN, CDR2 FVKESK. V was clipped by 0 bases and J by 8 bases, with 13 bases between them. CDR3 DNA: TGTGCCAGCAGCCAAGATCGTGGGGCTCGCGAAAAACTGTTTTTT. Translated, it gives CASSQDRGAREKLFF.

This clone showed up just once. This chain joins TRBV11-2 and TRBJ1-4; D is perhaps TRBD1 (6 bases). Per the germline V gene, CDR1 is SGHAT and CDR2 is FQNNGV. The CDR3 consists of 15 residues. The germline V and J ends were trimmed by 5 bases and 0 bases, with 10 bases remaining between them. As DNA, the CDR3 is TGTGCCAGCAGCCCACAGGGTACAACTAATGAAAAACTGTTTTTT. As protein: CASSPQGTTNEKLFF.

The V and J genes are TRBV4-1 and TRBJ2-7; D unclear. Germline V gene lookup returns CDR1 MGHRA and CDR2 YSYEKL. Deletions cut 1 base from V and 3 bases from J, with 7 bases between. This CDR3 contains 13 residues. The CDR3 sequence: CASSQGARYEQYF. In nucleotides, the CDR3 is TGCGCCAGCAGCCAAGGGGCGCGCTACGAGCAGTACTTC.

The chain uses TRBV7-9 and TRBJ2-4; D call uncertain. Germline V gene lookup returns CDR1 SEHNR and CDR2 FQNEAQ (reference sequence). With 5 bases removed from V and 1 base from J, the gap between germline ends came to 15 bases. This CDR3 is built from 16 residues. CDR3 loop: CASSDAAGAAKNIQYF. CDR3 coding DNA: TGTGCCAGCAGCGACGCAGCAGGTGCGGCCAAAAACATTCAGTACTTC.

This clone was observed once. This chain joins TRBV7-9 and TRBJ1-3; D possibly corresponds to TRBD1 (6 bases). The germline V gene encodes CDR1 SEHNR and CDR2 FQNEAQ (reference sequence). The germline V and J ends were trimmed by 2 bases and 8 bases, with 13 bases remaining between them. The CDR3 sequence is 14 residues long. CDR3: CASSLTGPSDTIYF. The CDR3 bases are TGTGCCAGCAGCTTAACAGGGCCGTCGGACACCATATATTTT. Complete variable domain (other parts from reference TRBV7-9 and TRBJ1-3): DTGVSQNPRHKITKRGQNVTFRCDPISEHNRLYWYRQTLGQGPEFLTYFQNEAQLEKSRLLSDRFSAERPKGSFSTLEIQRTEQGDSAMYLCASSLTGPSDTIYFGEGSWLTVV.

This clone showed up just once. The sample carries other DNA sequences with the same CDR3. In DNA, the CDR3 is TGCGCCAGCAGCTTGGTGGAGAACAATGAGCAGTTCTTC. This sequence encodes CASSLVENNEQFF. The chain employs TRBV5-1 and TRBJ2-1; D remains ambiguous. Per germline, CDR1 SGHRS and CDR2 YFSETQ. The CDR3 runs 13 residues. With 0 bases removed from V and 5 bases from J, the gap between germline ends came to 6 bases.

This chain uses TRBV7-8 with TRBJ1-2, with D maybe TRBD1 (6 bases). The CDR3 length is 15 residues. The germline V and J ends were trimmed by 0 bases and 2 bases, with 10 bases remaining between them. Germline lookup yields CDR1 SGHVS and CDR2 FQNEAQ. This CDR3 is CASSLASGANYGYTF. DNA of the CDR3: TGTGCCAGCAGCTTAGCGTCAGGGGCGAACTATGGCTACACCTTC.

This chain joins TRBV18 and TRBJ1-1, with D hard to call. Germline V CDR1 and CDR2: KGHSH, LQKENI. V shed 2 bases and J shed 0 bases, with 13 bases lying between them. There are 16 residues in the CDR3. The CDR3 DNA sequence: TGTGCCAGCTCACCATTCCCCGTTGACATGAACACTGAAGCTTTCTTT. Translating it yields CASSPFPVDMNTEAFF.

J is TRBJ1-2 and V is TRBV6-2 or TRBV6-3; TRBD1 aligns across 10 bases. Losses at the gene ends were 6 bases for V and 6 bases for J; bases not matched to a gene: 4. Germline CDR1 reads MNHEY; CDR2 reads SVGEGT. This CDR3 region has 13 residues. In nucleotides, the CDR3 is TGTGCCAGCAGCCGGGGACAGGGGAATGGCTACACCTTC. Protein sequence: CASSRGQGNGYTF.

J is TRBJ2-1 and V is TRBV27; D is perhaps TRBD1 (5 bases). The CDR3 contains 17 residues. The ends were cut back, 1 base at V and 6 bases at J, with 19 bases in the middle. Germline V lookup: CDR1 MNHEY, CDR2 SMNVEV (reference sequence). In DNA, the CDR3 is TGTGCCAGCAGTTTATGGGCTGGTCAGGGAAGGGTCAATGAGCAGTTCTTC. This translates into CASSLWAGQGRVNEQFF.

The rearrangement uses TRBV2 and TRBJ2-2; tentatively, D is TRBD1 (6 bases). Between the trimmed V and J ends, which lost 6 bases and 5 bases, there was a span of 16 bases. Per the germline V gene, CDR1 is SNHLY and CDR2 is FYNNEI. This CDR3 comprises 15 residues. Here the CDR3 reads CASRQTGTRTGELFF. The DNA of the CDR3 is TGTGCCAGCAGACAAACCGGGACACGAACCGGGGAGCTGTTTTTT.

V is TRBV12-3 or TRBV12-4 and J is TRBJ1-2, with D unresolved. V was trimmed by 7 bases and J by 8 bases, leaving 17 bases between them. The CDR3 totals 13 residues. The CDR3 nucleotides read TGTGCCAGCATCAACGGCCCGGCGCGGGGCTACACCTTC. This gives the protein CASINGPARGYTF.

The chain has TRBV5-6 and TRBJ2-2; D is perhaps TRBD1 (6 bases). In germline, CDR1 is SGHDT, CDR2 YYEEEE. V was shortened by 3 bases and J by 1 base, with 13 bases between the two germline ends. The CDR3 runs 16 residues. CDR3 DNA: TGTGCCAGCAGCTGGGCGCCAGGGGAGAACACCGGGGAGCTGTTTTTT. Its protein product is CASSWAPGENTGELFF.

This chain uses TRBV30 with TRBJ2-1; TRBD2 agrees at 8 bases. Germline V gene lookup returns CDR1 GTSNPN and CDR2 SVGIG (reference sequence). CDR3 length equals 15 residues. After removal of 0 bases from V and 4 bases from J, the junction contained 5 bases not matched to a gene. The CDR3, as DNA: TGTGCCTGGAGTGTATCCAGCGGGAGTTACAATGAGCAGTTCTTC. This sequence encodes CAWSVSSGSYNEQFF. Full variable domain (outside the CDR3, taken from reference TRBV30 and TRBJ2-1): SQTIHQWPATLVQPVGSPLSLECTVEGTSNPNLYWYRQAAGRGLQLLFYSVGIGQISSEVPQNLSASRPQDRQFILSSKKLLLSDSGFYLCAWSVSSGSYNEQFFGPGTRLTVL.

The chain carries TRBV18 and TRBJ1-5; 7 nucleotides match TRBD1. J gave up 5 bases and V 5 bases, and 3 bases lay outside the gene matches. CDR3 length: 13 amino acids. Germline lookup yields CDR1 KGHSH and CDR2 LQKENI. This CDR3 is CASSGDRDQPQHF. The CDR3 DNA sequence: TGTGCCAGCTCAGGAGACAGGGATCAGCCCCAGCATTTT.

CDR3 in DNA: TGTGCCAGCAGATCCGGGACAGGGAACACAGATACGCAGTATTTT. This translates into CASRSGTGNTDTQYF. V is TRBV5-4 and J is TRBJ2-3; 9 bases map to TRBD1. This CDR3 has 15 residues. Germline V gene data show CDR1 as SGHNT and CDR2 as YYREEE (reference sequence). V shed 5 bases and J 2 bases; nucleotides not matched to a gene: 6.

This chain connects TRBV3-1 (or the pseudogene TRBV3-2) to TRBJ1-6; D call uncertain. The CDR3 consists of 16 residues. V lost 0 bases to trimming and J lost 0 bases, with 6 bases between them. Germline V gene lookup returns CDR1 LGHDT and CDR2 YNNKEL (reference sequence). The CDR3, as DNA: TGTGCCAGCAGCCAAGATGCGGGCTCCTATAATTCACCCCTCCACTTT. Residues: CASSQDAGSYNSPLHF.

The chain combines TRBV6-6 with TRBJ1-2; D gene uncertain. Germline V gene lookup returns CDR1 MNHNY and CDR2 SVGAGI (reference sequence). The V gene lost 10 bases and the J gene lost 4 bases, with 16 bases spanning the gap. This CDR3 contains 13 residues. The DNA for the CDR3 is TGTGCCACCAGCGGCGGGCTGGGCTATGGCTACACCTTC. Encoded protein: CATSGGLGYGYTF.